A selection of T cell receptor beta chains follows, all from one sample in a study of regulatory T cells in long-lasting Graves disease. One entry per CDR3 protein, called by TCRdb with MiXCR from the multiplex PCR reads. Counted here are hundreds of thousands of distinct CDR3 sequences, around 12% occurring once; the ten biggest clones make up around 9.3%. These data were also reused for a study on T cells in Graves' hyperthyroidism and ophthalmopathy.

This specimen consisted of peripheral blood mononuclear cells (PBMCs), obtained at new diagnosis, from a patient treated with antithyroid drugs. The receptors stem from a woman aged 25 to 45 with Graves disease. Each CDR3 is given with its conserved first and last residue. A D gene is named only where the DNA matches it firmly. Clone size, where shown, is once, few, many, or a class for clones that have expanded.

V gene	D gene	J gene	clone size	CDR3 DNA	CDR3 protein
TRBV27	TRBD2	TRBJ2-1	few	TGTGCCAGCAGTTTATTATCGGGGCGGGAGGCGAACAATGAGCAGTTCTTC	CASSLLSGREANNEQFF
TRBV6-1	.	TRBJ1-1	.	TGTGCCAGCAGTGAGGGATTCGAAGCTTTCTTT	CASSEGFEAFF
TRBV6-1	TRBD2	TRBJ2-1	once	TGTGCCAGCAGTGAAGCGACGCTAGCGGGAGGGCCAAGGAATGAGCAGTTCTTC	CASSEATLAGGPRNEQFF
TRBV5-1	TRBD1	TRBJ1-1	.	TGCGCCAGCAGCTTGGGGGACAGGGTAGCTTTCTTT	CASSLGDRVAFF
TRBV9	.	TRBJ2-2	few	TGTGCCAGCAGCGTAACTCCGGCCGGGGAGCTGTTTTTT	CASSVTPAGELFF
TRBV2	TRBD1	TRBJ2-3	many	TGTGCCAGCAGTGAACCCCGGGACAGGGGTCTTTCAGATACGCAGTATTTT	CASSEPRDRGLSDTQYF
TRBV19	.	TRBJ1-5	.	TGTGCCAGTAGTATAGGGGGGCTCCAGCCCCAGCATTTT	CASSIGGLQPQHF
TRBV28	TRBD1	TRBJ2-7	many	TGTGCCAGCAGCCAAGGGGGACAGGGGGCCCACGAGCAGTACTTC	CASSQGGQGAHEQYF
TRBV19	TRBD2	TRBJ2-7	many	TGTGCCAGTAGTACGACTAGCGGCTACGAGCAGTACTTC	CASSTTSGYEQYF
TRBV2	.	TRBJ1-1	many	TGTGCCAGCGGAGGTGTCGTAAACACTGAAGCTTTCTTT	CASGGVVNTEAFF
TRBV7-2	.	TRBJ1-2	many	TGTGCCAGCAGCTCTAGACGCTATGGCTACACCTTC	CASSSRRYGYTF